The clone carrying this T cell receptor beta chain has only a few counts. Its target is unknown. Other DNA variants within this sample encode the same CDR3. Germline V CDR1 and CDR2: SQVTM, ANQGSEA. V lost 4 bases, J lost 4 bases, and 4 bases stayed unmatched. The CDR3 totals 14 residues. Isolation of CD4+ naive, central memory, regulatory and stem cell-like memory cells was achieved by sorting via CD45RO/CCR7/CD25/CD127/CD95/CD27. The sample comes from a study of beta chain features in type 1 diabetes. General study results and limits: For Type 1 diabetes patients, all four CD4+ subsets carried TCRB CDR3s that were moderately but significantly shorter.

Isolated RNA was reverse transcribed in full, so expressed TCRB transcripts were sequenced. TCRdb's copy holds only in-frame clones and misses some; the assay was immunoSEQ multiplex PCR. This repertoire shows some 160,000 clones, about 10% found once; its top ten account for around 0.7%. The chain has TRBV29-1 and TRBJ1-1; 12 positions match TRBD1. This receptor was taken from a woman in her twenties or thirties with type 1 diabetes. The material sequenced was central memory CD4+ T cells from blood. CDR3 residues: CSVVGQGAVTEAFF. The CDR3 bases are TGCAGCGTTGTGGGACAGGGGGCGGTCACTGAAGCTTTCTTT.